Below, 25 T cell receptor beta chains from the same sample are listed, as sequenced in a study of T cell repertoires in breast cancer. Unpaired genes were suppressed by blocking oligonucleotides during a second nested PCR. One entry per CDR3 protein, called by TCRdb with MiXCR from the emulsion pairing reads. This table holds about 40,000 distinct CDR3 sequences, 45% found once. The expanded emulsion RT-PCR method captured paired alpha and beta chains from CD8+ T cells. The sequenced material came from CD8+ T cells. The receptors come from a pool of human donors with breast cancer or a healthy control (not recorded which).

This clonotype was observed at least ten times. V and J are TRBV20-1 and TRBJ1-1; D gene ambiguous. CDR3 length: 12 residues. V lost 3 bases, J lost 4 bases, and 9 bases lay in between. Germline V gene sequence: CDR1 DFQATT, CDR2 SNEGSKA (reference sequence). The CDR3 coding sequence is TGCAGTGCTAGGGTGCAGTCCACTGAAGCTTTCTTT. Its protein is CSARVQSTEAFF.

The chain uses TRBV6-2 or TRBV6-3 and TRBJ2-2, with D hard to call. Germline values: CDR1 MNHEY, CDR2 SVGEGT. The V end lost 2 bases, the J end lost 3 bases, and 7 bases lay between the germline ends. The CDR3 loop spans 14 amino acids. DNA of the CDR3: TGTGCCAGCAGTTACAGGTCCTACACCGGGGAGCTGTTTTTT. Its translation is CASSYRSYTGELFF.

Of note for this clonotype: A much bigger clone sits one base away, suggesting this may be a read error. This chain joins TRBV4-1 and TRBJ2-2; D ambiguous. Trimming took 1 base from V and 6 from J, leaving 15 bases between them. The germline V gene has CDR1 MGHRA and CDR2 YSYEKL. The CDR3 extends over 16 amino acids. CDR3 in DNA: TGCGCCAGCAGCCAAGGGGGTAGAAGGGTAGCCGGGGAGCTGTTTTTT. Its protein is CASSQGGRRVAGELFF.

This chain uses TRBV5-4 with TRBJ2-3, with no clear D. The CDR3 contains 15 residues. The V gene lost 0 bases and the J gene lost 3 bases, with 11 bases spanning the gap. The V gene's germline CDR1 is SGHNT and CDR2 YYREEE (reference sequence). The CDR3 nucleotides are TGTGCCAGCAGCTTGGGAGGTAGCAAGACAGATACGCAGTATTTT. Translated, it gives CASSLGGSKTDTQYF.

The genes are TRBV2 and TRBJ1-1, with D unresolved. The germline V gene has CDR1 SNHLY and CDR2 FYNNEI. Trimming took 3 bases from V and 0 from J, leaving 8 bases between them. The CDR3 totals 14 residues. Here the CDR3 reads CASSELLLNTEAFF. The CDR3 DNA sequence: TGTGCCAGCAGTGAGCTACTACTGAACACTGAAGCTTTCTTT. The full variable domain, its missing parts supplied by reference TRBV2 and TRBJ1-1, is EPEVTQTPSHQVTQMGQEVILRCVPISNHLYFYWYRQILGQKVEFLVSFYNNEISEKSEIFDDQFSVERPDGSNFTLKIRSTKLEDSAMYFCASSELLLNTEAFFGQGTRLTVV.

In regard to this clonotype: A much larger clone lies a single base off, so this may be a read error. The chain uses TRBV20-1 and TRBJ2-7; D possibly corresponds to TRBD1 (8 bases). Germline assignment: CDR1 DFQATT and CDR2 SNEGSKA (reference sequence). V lost 1 base, J lost 3 bases, and 16 bases lay in between. The CDR3 loop spans 15 amino acids. The CDR3 loop is CSARGWGGTGYEQYF. The DNA for the CDR3 is TGCAGTGCTAGAGGTTGGGGAGGGACAGGCTACGAGCAGTACTTC.

This clonotype was seen more than once but under ten times. J is TRBJ1-3 and V is TRBV2; the D gene is possibly TRBD1 (5 bases). The germline gives CDR1 SNHLY, CDR2 FYNNEI. Deletions cut 2 bases from V and 3 bases from J, with 17 bases between. This CDR3 has 17 residues. CDR3 residues: CASSENFEGFDGNTIYF. The DNA of the CDR3 is TGTGCCAGCAGTGAAAACTTCGAGGGGTTCGATGGAAACACCATATATTTT.

The rearrangement joins TRBV9 to TRBJ1-2; D is perhaps TRBD1 (5 bases). The CDR3 length is 15 residues. Per the germline V gene, CDR1 is SGDLS and CDR2 is YYNGEE. V lost 0 bases and J lost 8, with 17 bases in between. The CDR3 spells CASSVVGTGNGGYTF. The CDR3 region has the DNA TGTGCCAGCAGCGTAGTCGGGACGGGGAATGGGGGCTACACCTTC.

The chain couples TRBV7-2 to TRBJ1-5; perhaps TRBD1 as D (5 bases). CDR3 length equals 15 residues. V dropped 5 bases and J dropped 6 bases, with 17 bases sitting between them. Germline CDR1 is SGHTA and CDR2 is FQGNSA. CDR3 DNA sequence: TGTGCCAGCAGCCCAGGGACGAAGGAGGGTCAGCCCCAGCATTTT. As protein: CASSPGTKEGQPQHF.

This clonotype was counted a few times. J is TRBJ2-5 and V is TRBV7-9; possibly TRBD2 for D (5 bases). Trimming took 5 bases from V and 7 from J, leaving 14 bases between them. CDR3 length: 13 amino acids. Per the germline V gene, CDR1 is SEHNR and CDR2 is FQNEAQ (reference sequence). As DNA, the CDR3 is TGTGCCAGCAGCCCACAAGAGGGCGGGACCCAGTACTTC. Translated, it gives CASSPQEGGTQYF.

The gene calls are TRBV25-1 and TRBJ2-3; D is ambiguous. This CDR3 region has 13 residues. Germline V CDR1 and CDR2: MGHDK, SYGVNS. Trimming took off 8 bases at V and 2 bases at J, with 11 bases between the two ends. CDR3 protein: CASLEPDTDTQYF. The CDR3 bases are TGTGCCAGCCTGGAGCCAGACACAGATACGCAGTATTTT.

This sequence joins TRBV4-1 and TRBJ2-7; 11 positions match TRBD1. Unmatched junction bases numbered 13, after V lost 2 bases and J lost 4 bases. Germline CDR1 MGHRA, CDR2 YSYEKL. The CDR3 extends over 18 amino acids. The DNA of the CDR3 is TGCGCCAGCAGCCAACAACCGGGACAGGGGGGACAAGCGTACGAGCAGTACTTC. Translated, it gives CASSQQPGQGGQAYEQYF.

This rearrangement joins TRBV29-1 to TRBJ2-1; D unresolved. Deletions cut 1 base from V and 9 bases from J, with 16 bases between. Germline CDR1 SQVTM, CDR2 ANQGSEA. The CDR3 contains 14 residues. CDR3 residues: CSVEGAAIRAEQFF. The CDR3 DNA reads as TGCAGCGTTGAAGGCGCGGCAATTCGGGCTGAGCAGTTCTTC.

This chain joins TRBV7-8 and TRBJ1-2; 7 bases agree with TRBD1. CDR3 size: 17 residues. V shed 2 bases and J 3 bases; nucleotides not matched to a gene: 12. The V gene's germline CDR1 is SGHVS and CDR2 FQNEAQ. The CDR3 reads CASSLRNRGGWDYGYTF. For the CDR3, the DNA is TGTGCCAGCAGCTTACGAAACAGGGGAGGGTGGGACTATGGCTACACCTTC.

This clonotype occurred once. This chain links TRBV27 with TRBJ2-1, with D uncertain. Germline-derived CDR1 and CDR2 are MNHEY and SMNVEV (reference sequence). V gave up 5 bases and J gave up 8 bases, with 10 bases separating them. CDR3 size: 12 residues. The chain's CDR3 is CASSLPADEQFF. The CDR3 nucleotides are TGTGCCAGCAGTCTCCCGGCGGATGAGCAGTTCTTC.

This clonotype has only a few counts. The gene calls are TRBV6-2 or TRBV6-3 and TRBJ2-3, with TRBD2 matching 8 bases. The CDR3 runs to 16 residues. V trimming: 4 bases; J trimming: 0 bases; junction bases outside the gene matches: 6. The germline gives CDR1 MNHEY, CDR2 SVGEGT. The CDR3 sequence: CASSSASGGSTDTQYF. In DNA form, the CDR3 reads TGTGCCAGCAGTTCGGCCAGCGGGGGTAGCACAGATACGCAGTATTTT.

In the case of this clonotype: With a much larger clone just one base away, this may be a read error. The final CDR3 position lacks the conserved phenylalanine or tryptophan, pointing to a likely read error. V and J are TRBV27 and TRBJ1-1; possible D gene TRBD1, 5 bases. The V and J ends lost 5 bases and 5 bases respectively, with 15 bases between them. The CDR3 spans 14 residues. Germline lookup yields CDR1 MNHEY and CDR2 SMNVEV (reference sequence). In nucleotides, the CDR3 is TGTGCCAGCAGTCGTTTGGCAGGGATTACTGAAGCTTTCCTT. It encodes CASSRLAGITEAFL.

The chain carries TRBV12-3 or TRBV12-4 and TRBJ1-5, with D hard to call. The CDR3 is 14 residues long. Trimming took off 1 base at V and 11 bases at J, with 15 bases between the two ends. DNA of the CDR3: TGTGCCAGCAGTTTAGGAGGGAGGTTCGGGGCCCAGCATTTT. It specifies CASSLGGRFGAQHF.

This clonotype was counted between two and nine times. The rearrangement links TRBV27 to TRBJ2-3; 7 bases match TRBD2. Germline V CDR1 and CDR2: MNHEY, SMNVEV (reference sequence). V was pared by 4 bases and J by 1 base, with 8 bases of the junction left unmatched. There are 16 residues in the CDR3. CDR3 DNA: TGTGCCAGCAGTTCAAACGGACTAGACCGCACAGATACGCAGTATTTT. It encodes CASSSNGLDRTDTQYF.

The CDR3 DNA is TGTGCCAGCAGCCAAGGAGAAGCAGATACGCAGTATTTT. The encoded protein is CASSQGEADTQYF. This chain links TRBV3-1 with TRBJ2-3, with no clear D. Germline values: CDR1 LGHDT, CDR2 YNNKEL (reference sequence). The CDR3 spans 13 residues. V was cut by 1 base and J by 4 bases, with 6 bases left in between.

This clonotype was picked up one time. This chain joins TRBV5-1 and TRBJ1-3; 8 bases are a match to TRBD1. The V and J ends lost 3 bases and 2 bases, in that order; junction bases with no gene match: 4. Germline V gene data show CDR1 as SGHRS and CDR2 as YFSETQ. The CDR3 is 15 residues long. CDR3 region: CASSYLQGAGNTIYF. The CDR3, as DNA: TGCGCCAGCAGCTACCTACAGGGGGCTGGAAACACCATATATTTT.

V gene TRBV7-2 combines with J gene TRBJ2-3; D is uncertain. CDR3 length: 14 residues. V was cut by 4 bases and J by 0 bases, with 8 bases left in between. Germline values: CDR1 SGHTA, CDR2 FQGNSA. The CDR3 reads CASSSHPSTDTQYF. The CDR3 nucleotides are TGTGCCAGCAGCTCACACCCTAGCACAGATACGCAGTATTTT.

This clonotype came up a few times. The chain employs TRBV15 and TRBJ2-1; D unclear. CDR3 size: 17 residues. Per germline, CDR1 LNHNV and CDR2 YYDKDF (reference sequence). Trimming removed 6 bases from V and 0 bases from J, with 18 bases in between. The CDR3 here is CATSHPGGVTSYNEQFF. CDR3 coding DNA: TGTGCCACCAGTCACCCTGGTGGTGTGACCTCCTACAATGAGCAGTTCTTC.

This clonotype came up many times. The V call is TRBV27, the J call TRBJ2-3, with D perhaps assigned TRBD1 or TRBD2 (5 bases each). Trimming left V 5 bases short and J 6 bases short, with 12 bases between. The CDR3 length is 13 residues. Germline lookup yields CDR1 MNHEY and CDR2 SMNVEV (reference sequence). The CDR3 loop reads CASSAGTSDTQYF. The CDR3 nucleotides are TGTGCCAGCAGTGCCGGGACCTCGGATACGCAGTATTTT.

Notes on this clonotype: The conserved phenylalanine or tryptophan is not found at the CDR3 terminus, so this likely reflects a read error. This rearrangement joins TRBV7-8 to TRBJ2-1; 12 bases map to TRBD2. This CDR3 region has 18 residues. The germline V gene has CDR1 SGHVS and CDR2 FQNEAQ. V was pared by 8 bases and J by 4 bases, with 15 bases of the junction left unmatched. CDR3 sequence: CASDGLAGPEEPYNEQFY. CDR3 DNA: TGTGCCAGCGACGGACTAGCGGGACCGGAAGAGCCTTACAATGAGCAGTTCTAC.